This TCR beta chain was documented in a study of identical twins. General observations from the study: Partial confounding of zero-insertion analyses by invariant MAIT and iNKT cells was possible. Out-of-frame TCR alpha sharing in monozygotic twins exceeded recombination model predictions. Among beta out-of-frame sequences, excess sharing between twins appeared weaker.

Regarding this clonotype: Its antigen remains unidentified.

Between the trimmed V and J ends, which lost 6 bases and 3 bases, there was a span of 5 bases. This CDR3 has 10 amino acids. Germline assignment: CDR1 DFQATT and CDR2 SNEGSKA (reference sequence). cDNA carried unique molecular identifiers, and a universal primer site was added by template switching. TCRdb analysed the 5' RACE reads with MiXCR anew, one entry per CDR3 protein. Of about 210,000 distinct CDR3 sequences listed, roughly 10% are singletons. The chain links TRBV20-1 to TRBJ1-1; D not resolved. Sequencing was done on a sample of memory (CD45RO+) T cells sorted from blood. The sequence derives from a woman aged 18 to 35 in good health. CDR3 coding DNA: TGCAGTGCCCAGGACACTGAAGCTTTCTTT. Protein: CSAQDTEAFF.